The 20 T cell receptor beta chains reported below all come from one sample, sequenced in a study of blood T cell repertoires in COVID-19. Generated by immunoSEQ multiplex PCR, the TCRdb table keeps only in-frame clones and is missing some. Found here are hundreds of thousands of clones, approximately 89% of them singletons; the top ten hold around 1.5%. The source material was peripheral blood. Receptors were obtained from a woman aged 55-70 years who had recovered from COVID-19.

This clone showed up just once. This chain links TRBV18 with TRBJ1-4; 9 bases fit TRBD1. V lost 2 bases and J lost 3; bases outside the gene matches: 7. The CDR3 contains 17 residues. Germline V gene lookup returns CDR1 KGHSH and CDR2 LQKENI. CDR3 loop: CASSPFTGGASNEKLFF. The CDR3 bases are TGTGCCAGCTCACCATTTACAGGGGGCGCTTCTAATGAAAAACTGTTTTTT.

The chain joins TRBV5-1 to TRBJ1-6, with 7 positions matching TRBD1. This CDR3 is built from 15 residues. The junction had 11 bases not matched to a gene; V was cut back by 4 bases and J by 10 bases. Germline V gives CDR1 SGHRS, CDR2 YFSETQ. The CDR3 DNA is TGCGCCAGCAGCCCCCGCAGGGGGGAAGAATCACCCCTCCACTTT. The encoded protein is CASSPRRGEESPLHF. The whole variable domain, remainder taken from reference TRBV5-1 and TRBJ1-6, is KAGVTQTPRYLIKTRGQQVTLSCSPISGHRSVSWYQQTPGQGLQFLFEYFSETQRNKGNFPGRFSGRQFSNSRSEMNVSTLELGDSALYLCASSPRRGEESPLHFGNGTRLTVT.

The J gene is TRBJ2-4, the V gene TRBV4-2; 7 nucleotides match TRBD2. The length of the CDR3 is 17 residues. V dropped 1 base and J dropped 1; count of bases not matched to a gene: 7. Germline V gene data show CDR1 as LGHNA and CDR2 as YNFKEQ. DNA of the CDR3: TGTGCCAGCAGCCAAGCCCTTGCTAGCGGTGCCAAAAACATTCAGTACTTC. This gives the protein CASSQALASGAKNIQYF.

The chain is built from TRBV5-8 and TRBJ2-2; 8 bases map to TRBD1. The CDR3 sequence is 14 residues long. Germline V gene sequence: CDR1 SGHTS, CDR2 YDEGEE. The ends lost 4 bases at V and 6 bases at J; junction bases unmatched: 5. For the CDR3, the DNA is TGTGCCAGCAGCCGACAGGGGCGGGCCGGGGAGCTGTTTTTT. Translation gives CASSRQGRAGELFF. The entire variable domain, with the rest obtained from reference TRBV5-8 and TRBJ2-2, is as follows: EAGVTQSPTHLIKTRGQQATLRCSPISGHTSVYWYQQALGLGLQFLLWYDEGEERNRGNFPPRFSGRQFPNYSSELNVNALELEDSALYLCASSRQGRAGELFFGEGSRLTVL.

In DNA, the CDR3 is TGTGCCAGCAGCGGAGAACAGAGGAACACTGAAGCTTTCTTT. This codes for CASSGEQRNTEAFF. The chain combines TRBV9 with TRBJ1-1; D gene uncertain. From germline, CDR1 is SGDLS and CDR2 YYNGEE. Trimming removed 3 bases at V and 1 base at J, with 10 bases between. The CDR3 runs to 14 residues.

The V gene is TRBV3-1 (or the pseudogene TRBV3-2), the J gene TRBJ2-5; D is possibly TRBD1 (5 bases). The V end lost 4 bases, the J end lost 5 bases, and 17 bases lay between the germline ends. CDR3 length: 15 residues. In germline, CDR1 is LGHDT, CDR2 YNNKEL (reference sequence). The CDR3: CASSPTSGARETQYF. The DNA of the CDR3 is TGTGCCAGCAGCCCTACGAGTGGGGCGAGGGAGACCCAGTACTTC.

The chain is built from TRBV27 and TRBJ2-7; 9 nucleotides match TRBD2. V shed 5 bases, J shed 5 bases, and the junction held 7 bases outside the gene matches. This CDR3 contains 14 residues. Germline CDR1 MNHEY, CDR2 SMNVEV (reference sequence). CDR3 DNA: TGTGCCAGCAGTCTAGCGGGGTCAGGGGACGAGCAGTACTTC. It codes for CASSLAGSGDEQYF.

The chain employs TRBV9 and TRBJ2-3; 9 bases match TRBD1. Germline-derived CDR1 and CDR2 are SGDLS and YYNGEE. CDR3 length: 16 residues. V shed 4 bases, J shed 0 bases, and the junction held 6 bases outside the gene matches. The CDR3 reads CASSSGGTGSTDTQYF. DNA of the CDR3: TGTGCCAGCAGCTCAGGTGGGACAGGGAGCACAGATACGCAGTATTTT.

The chain couples TRBV28 to TRBJ1-2; perhaps TRBD1 as D (6 bases). In germline, CDR1 is MDHEN, CDR2 SYDVKM. V was clipped by 2 bases and J by 4 bases, with 11 bases between them. This CDR3 region has 14 residues. The CDR3: CASSLTGRGYGYTF. The CDR3 coding sequence is TGTGCCAGCAGTTTAACAGGGAGGGGCTATGGCTACACCTTC.

The chain is built from TRBV9 and TRBJ1-2; a possible D gene is TRBD1 (5 bases). The CDR3 covers 20 residues. The germline V gene encodes CDR1 SGDLS and CDR2 YYNGEE. The V and J ends lost 3 bases and 7 bases respectively, with 34 bases between them. CDR3 sequence (DNA): TGTGCCAGCAGCGCCCTCCGGGGGGATTCAACGGGATTACCCGGGGGTGGCTACACCTTC. Translation gives CASSALRGDSTGLPGGGYTF.

J is TRBJ2-7 and V is TRBV6-5; the D is unclear. Germline lookup yields CDR1 MNHEY and CDR2 SVGAGI. The CDR3 length is 13 residues. The V end lost 2 bases, the J end lost 12 bases, and 17 bases lay between the germline ends. CDR3 amino acids: CASSYNFVQELYF. The DNA of the CDR3 is TGTGCCAGCAGTTACAATTTCGTCCAGGAACTGTACTTC.

J is TRBJ2-6 and V is TRBV28, with 7 positions matching TRBD1. The length of the CDR3 is 16 residues. The V and J ends lost 7 bases and 4 bases, in that order; junction bases with no gene match: 10. Germline lookup yields CDR1 MDHEN and CDR2 SYDVKM. The CDR3 nucleotides read TGTGCCAGCAAACCGGGACAGACTGCGGGGGCCAACGTCCTGACTTTC. Its protein product is CASKPGQTAGANVLTF. The full variable domain, with the rest looked up from reference TRBV28 and TRBJ2-6, is DVKVTQSSRYLVKRTGEKVFLECVQDMDHENMFWYRQDPGLGLRLIYFSYDVKMKEKGDIPEGYSVSREKKERFSLILESASTNQTSMYLCASKPGQTAGANVLTFGAGSRLTVL.

J is TRBJ2-1 and V is TRBV3-1 (or the pseudogene TRBV3-2), with a possible D match to TRBD1 (5 bases). Trimming took off 0 bases at V and 9 bases at J, with 15 bases between the two ends. In germline, CDR1 is LGHDT, CDR2 YNNKEL (reference sequence). The CDR3 totals 15 residues. CDR3 in DNA: TGTGCCAGCAGCCAAGATTGGAGCAGGGTGGGTGAGCAGTTCTTC. Encoded protein: CASSQDWSRVGEQFF.

The chain links TRBV28 to TRBJ1-3; 7 nucleotides align to TRBD1. The CDR3 runs 15 residues. J was trimmed by 5 bases and V by 3 bases; bases with no gene match: 7. Per germline, CDR1 MDHEN and CDR2 SYDVKM. Written as DNA, the CDR3 is TGTGCCAGCAGTTTGGTGGCAGGGGGTAGAAACACCATATATTTT. Translation gives CASSLVAGGRNTIYF.

The V call is TRBV11-1, the J call TRBJ1-2; TRBD1 is a possible D gene (6 bases). Per germline, CDR1 SGHAT and CDR2 FQDESV (reference sequence). CDR3 length equals 13 residues. V lost 5 bases and J lost 5, with 12 bases in between. The DNA of the CDR3 is TGTGCCAGCAGCAACGACAGGAGTTATGGCTACACCTTC. Its protein product is CASSNDRSYGYTF.

The V gene is TRBV5-1, the J gene TRBJ2-3; TRBD2 agrees at 7 bases. The trim removed 6 bases at V and 0 bases at J, leaving 13 bases unmatched. Germline V CDR1 and CDR2: SGHRS, YFSETQ. This CDR3 comprises 17 residues. This CDR3 is CASTPKFSGGSTDTQYF. The DNA of the CDR3 is TGCGCCAGCACCCCGAAATTTTCCGGGGGGAGCACAGATACGCAGTATTTT.

This chain uses TRBV7-3 with TRBJ1-1, with D unclear. With 5 bases removed from V and 2 bases from J, the gap between germline ends came to 9 bases. In germline, CDR1 is SGHTA, CDR2 FQGTGA. This CDR3 is 13 amino acids long. CDR3 in DNA: TGTGCCAGCAGCCCTTACAGAAACACTGAAGCTTTCTTT. This codes for CASSPYRNTEAFF.

The chain joins TRBV5-1 to TRBJ2-7; 8 nucleotides align to TRBD2. The CDR3 consists of 15 residues. V was clipped by 5 bases and J by 0 bases; unmatched bases: 7. Germline V gene data show CDR1 as SGHRS and CDR2 as YFSETQ. For the CDR3, the DNA is TGCGCCAGCAGTTCCGGGACTAGTATCTCCTACGAGCAGTACTTC. Translated: CASSSGTSISYEQYF.

V gene TRBV5-1 combines with J gene TRBJ2-3; no definite D call. The ends were cut back, 1 base at V and 0 bases at J, with 12 bases in the middle. Germline CDR1 is SGHRS and CDR2 is YFSETQ. The CDR3 loop spans 16 amino acids. This CDR3 reads CASSLYGPTSTDTQYF. The CDR3 region has the DNA TGCGCCAGCAGCTTGTATGGGCCCACAAGCACAGATACGCAGTATTTT.

This clone has only one observation. The chain has TRBV27 and TRBJ1-4, with a possible D match to TRBD1 (5 bases). V lost 4 bases to trimming and J lost 7 bases, with 10 bases between them. The length of the CDR3 is 13 residues. Per the germline V gene, CDR1 is MNHEY and CDR2 is SMNVEV (reference sequence). The CDR3 DNA reads TGTGCCAGCAGTTGGTCCGGGGGTGAAAAACTGTTTTTT. It is translated as CASSWSGGEKLFF.